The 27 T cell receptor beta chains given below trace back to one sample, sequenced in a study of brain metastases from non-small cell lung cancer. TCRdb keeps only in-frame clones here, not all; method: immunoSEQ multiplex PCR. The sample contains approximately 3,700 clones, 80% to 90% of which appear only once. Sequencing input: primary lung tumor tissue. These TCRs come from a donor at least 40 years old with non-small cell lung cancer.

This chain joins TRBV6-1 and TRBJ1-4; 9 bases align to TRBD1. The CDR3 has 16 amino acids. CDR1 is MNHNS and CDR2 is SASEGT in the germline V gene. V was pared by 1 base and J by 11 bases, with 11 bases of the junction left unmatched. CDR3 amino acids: CASSEGLPGTGYKLFF. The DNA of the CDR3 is TGTGCCAGCAGTGAAGGATTACCCGGGACAGGGTATAAACTGTTTTTT.

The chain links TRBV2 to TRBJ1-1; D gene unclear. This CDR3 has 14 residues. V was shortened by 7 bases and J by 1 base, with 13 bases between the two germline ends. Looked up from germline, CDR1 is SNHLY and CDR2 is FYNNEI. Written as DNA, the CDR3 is TGTGCCAGCATTTACAGCTACTCGAACACTGAAGCTTTCTTT. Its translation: CASIYSYSNTEAFF.

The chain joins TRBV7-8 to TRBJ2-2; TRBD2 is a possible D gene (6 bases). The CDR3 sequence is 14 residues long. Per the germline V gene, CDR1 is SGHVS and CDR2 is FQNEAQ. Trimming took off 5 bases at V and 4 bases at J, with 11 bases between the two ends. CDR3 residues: CASSPREITGELFF. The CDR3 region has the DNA TGTGCCAGCAGCCCCCGGGAGATCACCGGGGAGCTGTTTTTT.

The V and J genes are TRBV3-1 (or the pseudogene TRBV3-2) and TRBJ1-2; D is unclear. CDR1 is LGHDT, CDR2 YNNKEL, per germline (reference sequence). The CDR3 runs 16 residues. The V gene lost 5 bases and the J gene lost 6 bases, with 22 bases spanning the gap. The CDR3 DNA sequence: TGTGCCAGCAGCTGGGAGCGCGGGTCGGGCTATCATGGCTACACCTTC. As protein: CASSWERGSGYHGYTF.

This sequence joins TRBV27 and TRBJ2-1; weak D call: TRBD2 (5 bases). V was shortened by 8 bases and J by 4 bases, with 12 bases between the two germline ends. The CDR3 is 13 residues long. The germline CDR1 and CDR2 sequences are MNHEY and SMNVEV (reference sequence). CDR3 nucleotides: TGTGCCAGCGGACTTGGATCTTACAATGAGCAGTTCTTC. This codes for CASGLGSYNEQFF.

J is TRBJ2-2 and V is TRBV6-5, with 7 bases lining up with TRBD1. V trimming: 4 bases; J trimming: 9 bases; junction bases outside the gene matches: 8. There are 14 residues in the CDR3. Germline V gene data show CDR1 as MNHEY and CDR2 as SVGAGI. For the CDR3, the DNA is TGTGCCAGCAGTTTCCAACAGGGGACCCGGGAGCTGTTTTTT. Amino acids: CASSFQQGTRELFF.

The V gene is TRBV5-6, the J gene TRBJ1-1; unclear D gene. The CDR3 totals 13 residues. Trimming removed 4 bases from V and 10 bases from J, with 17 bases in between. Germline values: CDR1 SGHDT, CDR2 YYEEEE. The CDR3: CASSLNGRPSAFF. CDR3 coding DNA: TGTGCCAGCAGCCTAAACGGACGGCCTTCAGCTTTCTTT.

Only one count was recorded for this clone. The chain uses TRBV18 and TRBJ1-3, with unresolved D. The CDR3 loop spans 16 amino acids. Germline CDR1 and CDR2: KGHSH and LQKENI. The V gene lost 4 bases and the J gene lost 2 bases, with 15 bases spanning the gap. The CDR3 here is CASSHSDLRAGNTIYF. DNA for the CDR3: TGTGCCAGCTCACACTCGGACCTCCGCGCTGGAAACACCATATATTTT.

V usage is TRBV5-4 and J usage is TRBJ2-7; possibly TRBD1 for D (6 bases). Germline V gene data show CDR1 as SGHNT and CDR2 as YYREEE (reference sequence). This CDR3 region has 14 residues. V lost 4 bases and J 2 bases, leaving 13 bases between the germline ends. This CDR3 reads CASSPQGFPYEQYF. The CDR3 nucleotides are TGTGCCAGCAGCCCCCAGGGGTTCCCCTACGAGCAGTACTTC.

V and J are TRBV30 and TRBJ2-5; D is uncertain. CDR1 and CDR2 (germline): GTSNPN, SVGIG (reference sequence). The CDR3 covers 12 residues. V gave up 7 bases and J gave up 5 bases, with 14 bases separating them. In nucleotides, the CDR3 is TGTGCCTTATTGGGTGGATTGGAGACCCAGTACTTC. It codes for CALLGGLETQYF.

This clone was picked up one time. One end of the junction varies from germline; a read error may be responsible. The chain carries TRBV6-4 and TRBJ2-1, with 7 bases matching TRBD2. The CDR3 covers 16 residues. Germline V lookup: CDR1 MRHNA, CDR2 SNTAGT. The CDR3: CVSSDIGGGGYNEQFF. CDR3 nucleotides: TGTGTCAGCAGTGACATCGGAGGCGGGGGTTACAATGAGCAGTTCTTC.

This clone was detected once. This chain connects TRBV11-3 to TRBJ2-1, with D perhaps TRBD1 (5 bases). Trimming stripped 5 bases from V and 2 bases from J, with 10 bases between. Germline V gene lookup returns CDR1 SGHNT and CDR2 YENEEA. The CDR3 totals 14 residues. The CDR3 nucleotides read TGTGCCAGCAGCCCGAAGGGGACCTACAATGAGCAGTTCTTC. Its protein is CASSPKGTYNEQFF.

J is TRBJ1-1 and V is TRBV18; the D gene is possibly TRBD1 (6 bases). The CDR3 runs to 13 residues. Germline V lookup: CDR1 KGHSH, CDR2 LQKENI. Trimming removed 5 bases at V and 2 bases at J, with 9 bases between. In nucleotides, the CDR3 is TGTGCCAGCTCAGACAGGCTTAACACTGAAGCTTTCTTT. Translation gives CASSDRLNTEAFF.

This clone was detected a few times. The CDR3 loop is CASSPLLPGSNQPQHF. The CDR3 DNA follows: TGTGCCAGCTCACCTCTTCTCCCCGGGAGCAATCAGCCCCAGCATTTT. The J gene is TRBJ1-5, the V gene TRBV18; D uncertain. The germline gives CDR1 KGHSH, CDR2 LQKENI. The CDR3 is 16 residues long. V lost 3 bases and J lost 1, with 13 bases in between.

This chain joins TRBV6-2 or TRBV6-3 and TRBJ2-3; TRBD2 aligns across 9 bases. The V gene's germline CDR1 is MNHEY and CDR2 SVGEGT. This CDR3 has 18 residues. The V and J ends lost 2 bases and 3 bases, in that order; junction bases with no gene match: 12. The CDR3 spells CASSYDLAGRVGTDTQYF. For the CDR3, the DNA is TGTGCCAGCAGTTACGACCTAGCGGGGAGGGTAGGAACAGATACGCAGTATTTT.

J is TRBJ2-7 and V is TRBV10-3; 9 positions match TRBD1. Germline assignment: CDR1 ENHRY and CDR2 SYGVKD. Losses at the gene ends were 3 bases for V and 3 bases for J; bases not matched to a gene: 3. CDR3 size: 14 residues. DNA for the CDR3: TGTGCCATCAGTGAAGGGGACAGGGACTACGAGCAGTACTTC. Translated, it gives CAISEGDRDYEQYF.

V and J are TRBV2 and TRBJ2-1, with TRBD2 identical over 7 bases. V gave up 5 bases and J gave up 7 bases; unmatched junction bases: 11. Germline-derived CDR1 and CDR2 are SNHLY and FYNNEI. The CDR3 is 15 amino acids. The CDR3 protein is CASSTSGVPGNEQFF. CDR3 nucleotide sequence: TGTGCCAGCAGTACCAGCGGGGTCCCCGGTAATGAGCAGTTCTTC.

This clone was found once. The CDR3 protein is CACLHEGSPNRSPLHF. The CDR3, as DNA: TGTGCCTGCCTCCACGAGGGTTCCCCGAATCGGTCACCCCTCCACTTT. This chain uses TRBV30 with TRBJ1-6; D remains ambiguous. Trimming pared 6 bases from V and 10 bases from J, leaving 25 bases between. CDR1 and CDR2 from the germline V gene are GTSNPN and SVGIG (reference sequence). The CDR3 runs 16 residues.

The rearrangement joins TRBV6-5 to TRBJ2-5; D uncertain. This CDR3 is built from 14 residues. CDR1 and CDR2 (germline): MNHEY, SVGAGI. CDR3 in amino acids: CAAGYLWGQETQYF. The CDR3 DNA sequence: TGTGCGGCCGGGTATCTATGGGGCCAAGAGACCCAGTACTTC.

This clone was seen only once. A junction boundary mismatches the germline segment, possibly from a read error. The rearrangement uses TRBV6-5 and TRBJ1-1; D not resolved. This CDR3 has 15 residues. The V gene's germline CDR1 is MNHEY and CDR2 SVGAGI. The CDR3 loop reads CASTPLIGGFTEAFF. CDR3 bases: TGTGCTAGCACGCCCCTTATAGGAGGTTTCACTGAAGCTTTCTTT.

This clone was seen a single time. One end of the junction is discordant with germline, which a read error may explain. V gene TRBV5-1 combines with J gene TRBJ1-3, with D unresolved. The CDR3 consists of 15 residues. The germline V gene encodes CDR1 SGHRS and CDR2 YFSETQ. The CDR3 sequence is CASSLDGSSRNTIYF. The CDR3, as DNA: TGCGCCAGCAGCTTGGATGGAAGCTCTAGAAACACCATATATTTT. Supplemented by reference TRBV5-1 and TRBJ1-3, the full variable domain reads KAGVTQTPRYLIKTRGQQVTLSCSPISGHRSVSWYQQTPGQGLQFLFEYFSETQRNKGNFPGRFSGRQFSNSRSEMNVSTLELGDSALYLCASSLDGSSRNTIYFGEGSWLTVV.

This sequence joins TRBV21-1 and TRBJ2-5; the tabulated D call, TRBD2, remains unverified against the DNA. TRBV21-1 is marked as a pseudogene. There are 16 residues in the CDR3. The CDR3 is CASRLGGFHHKETQYF. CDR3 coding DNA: TGTGCCAGCAGACTCGGGGGTTTTCACCACAAAGAGACCCAGTACTTC.

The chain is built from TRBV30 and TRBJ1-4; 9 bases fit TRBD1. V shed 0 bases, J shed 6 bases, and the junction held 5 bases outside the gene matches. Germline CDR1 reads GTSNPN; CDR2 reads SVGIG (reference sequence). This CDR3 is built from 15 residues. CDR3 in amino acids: CAWSVIWTGDEKLFF. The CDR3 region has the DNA TGTGCCTGGAGTGTAATTTGGACAGGGGATGAAAAACTGTTTTTT.

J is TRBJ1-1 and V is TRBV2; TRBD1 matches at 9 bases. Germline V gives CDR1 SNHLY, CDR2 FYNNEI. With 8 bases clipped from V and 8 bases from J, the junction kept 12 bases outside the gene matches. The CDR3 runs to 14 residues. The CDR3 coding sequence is TGTGCCAGCGGAGGCACAGGGGGCGTACTGGAAGCTTTCTTT. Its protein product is CASGGTGGVLEAFF.

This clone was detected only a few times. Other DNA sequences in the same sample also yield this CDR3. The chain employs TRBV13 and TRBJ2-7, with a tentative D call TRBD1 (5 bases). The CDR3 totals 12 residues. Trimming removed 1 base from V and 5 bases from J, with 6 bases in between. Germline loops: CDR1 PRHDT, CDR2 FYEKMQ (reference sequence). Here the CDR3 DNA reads TGTGCCAGCAGCTTAGTAGGGGACGAGCAGTACTTC. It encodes CASSLVGDEQYF.

The CDR3 loop reads CASSQDYDRGREKLFF. CDR3 coding DNA: TGTGCCAGCAGCCAAGACTACGACAGGGGGAGGGAAAAACTGTTTTTT. The chain recombines TRBV14 with TRBJ1-4; the match to TRBD1 covers 9 bases. CDR3 size: 16 residues. Germline V gene sequence: CDR1 SGHDN, CDR2 FVKESK. J lost 8 bases, V lost 0 bases, and 7 bases had no gene match.

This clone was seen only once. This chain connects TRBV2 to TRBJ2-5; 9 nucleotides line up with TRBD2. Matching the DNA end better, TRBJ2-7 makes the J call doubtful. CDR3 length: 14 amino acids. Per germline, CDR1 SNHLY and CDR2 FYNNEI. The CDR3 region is CASKAGASGDEQYF. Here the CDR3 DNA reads TGTGCCAGCAAAGCGGGCGCTAGCGGGGACGAGCAGTACTTC.